These 17 T cell receptor beta chains came from one sample sequenced in a study of OX40 agonist ivuxolimab in advanced cancers. Generated by immunoSEQ multiplex PCR, the TCRdb table keeps only in-frame clones and is missing some. The table shows more than 70,000 clones, with about 90% occurring only once. The sequencing here drew on CD4+ or CD8+ T cells sorted from blood, taken in a trial of the OX40 agonist ivuxolimab. The receptors originated from an adult with an advanced solid tumor such as melanoma, head and neck, liver or kidney cancer.

V is TRBV9 and J is TRBJ2-3, with 9 positions matching TRBD2. The CDR3 is 15 amino acids. J gave up 2 bases and V 1 base, and 2 bases lay outside the gene matches. Germline V lookup: CDR1 SGDLS, CDR2 YYNGEE. CDR3 DNA: TGTGCCAGCAGCGTACTAGCGGGATCCACAGATACGCAGTATTTT. Its translation is CASSVLAGSTDTQYF.

J is TRBJ1-4 and V is TRBV4-1; D remains unclear. CDR1 and CDR2 from the germline V gene are MGHRA and YSYEKL. V was pared by 1 base and J by 14 bases, with 14 bases between. CDR3 size: 13 residues. The CDR3: CASSQVGGFKLFF. The CDR3 nucleotides read TGCGCCAGCAGCCAAGTCGGCGGCTTTAAGCTGTTTTTT.

This clone was counted once. CDR3 in DNA: TGTGCCACCCAACGGAACGATAATTCACCCCTCCACTTT. Its protein product is CATQRNDNSPLHF. This chain links TRBV27 with TRBJ1-6; D remains ambiguous. In germline, CDR1 is MNHEY, CDR2 SMNVEV (reference sequence). This CDR3 has 13 residues. The V end was cut by 10 bases, the J end by 5 bases, with 12 bases between.

The chain links TRBV6-5 to TRBJ2-2; TRBD2 matches 10 bases. The V gene's germline CDR1 is MNHEY and CDR2 SVGAGI. This CDR3 spans 16 amino acids. V lost 1 base and J lost 4; bases outside the gene matches: 3. The CDR3 loop is CASSYYIAGGTGELFF. The CDR3 region has the DNA TGTGCCAGCAGTTACTATATAGCGGGAGGCACCGGGGAGCTGTTTTTT.

This chain uses TRBV28 with TRBJ1-1, with D perhaps matching TRBD1 (5 bases). There are 14 residues in the CDR3. Germline-derived CDR1 and CDR2 are MDHEN and SYDVKM. Between the trimmed V and J ends, which lost 6 bases and 3 bases, there was a span of 14 bases. The CDR3 is CASRPGSRDTEAFF. In nucleotides, the CDR3 is TGTGCCAGCAGACCCGGTTCCAGGGACACTGAAGCTTTCTTT.

V gene TRBV30 combines with J gene TRBJ2-7; 7 bases align to TRBD2. Germline V gene sequence: CDR1 GTSNPN, CDR2 SVGIG (reference sequence). V lost 5 bases to trimming and J lost 3 bases; unmatched junction nucleotides: 13. The CDR3 spans 15 residues. For the CDR3, the DNA is TGTGCCTGGGTCCCCATAGCGGGCGTGCACTACGAGCAGTACTTC. Protein sequence: CAWVPIAGVHYEQYF.

This clone appeared a few times. V is TRBV30 and J is TRBJ1-5; TRBD1 matches at 8 bases. The CDR3 consists of 13 residues. Looked up from germline, CDR1 is GTSNPN and CDR2 is SVGIG (reference sequence). V lost 0 bases and J lost 7; bases outside the gene matches: 2. The CDR3 sequence: CAWSVQGVQPQHF. The DNA of the CDR3 is TGTGCCTGGAGTGTACAGGGGGTCCAGCCCCAGCATTTT.

The chain has TRBV11-2 and TRBJ2-3; possible D gene TRBD1, 6 bases. CDR3 length: 18 residues. Trimming removed 7 bases at V and 0 bases at J, with 23 bases between. The germline V gene has CDR1 SGHAT and CDR2 FQNNGV. The CDR3 is CASTPGALGAGSTDTQYF. The DNA of the CDR3 is TGTGCCAGCACCCCAGGGGCCCTGGGGGCCGGGAGCACAGATACGCAGTATTTT.

This sequence joins TRBV21-1 and TRBJ2-7; TRBD1, as called in the table, went unchecked against the DNA. TRBV21-1 is marked as a pseudogene. CDR3 length: 20 amino acids. In nucleotides, the CDR3 is TGTGCCAGCAGCAAAGTTGCGACAGAGACAAACTTTCAACATCCCAACGAGCAGTACTTC. It specifies CASSKVATETNFQHPNEQYF.

The chain couples TRBV27 to TRBJ2-3, with D unresolved. V was shortened by 4 bases and J by 7 bases, with 9 bases between the two germline ends. This CDR3 spans 12 amino acids. Germline CDR1 MNHEY, CDR2 SMNVEV (reference sequence). CDR3 in amino acids: CASSSPPNTQYF. The CDR3 bases are TGTGCCAGCAGTTCACCCCCAAATACGCAGTATTTT.

This chain uses TRBV5-5 with TRBJ1-3, with D uncertain. Germline loops: CDR1 SGHKS, CDR2 YYEKEE (reference sequence). There are 15 residues in the CDR3. The ends were cut back, 3 bases at V and 4 bases at J, with 14 bases in the middle. This CDR3 is CASSWATRAGNTIYF. DNA of the CDR3: TGTGCCAGCAGCTGGGCAACCCGGGCAGGAAACACCATATATTTT.

This clone has only one observation. The chain carries TRBV28 and TRBJ2-2; D might be TRBD1 (6 bases). Germline V gives CDR1 MDHEN, CDR2 SYDVKM. Trimming took 4 bases from V and 4 from J, leaving 22 bases between them. The CDR3 runs to 18 residues. CDR3 nucleotides: TGTGCCAGCAGTTACGCCGGGACAATCACGAGGAGCACCGGGGAGCTGTTTTTT. As protein: CASSYAGTITRSTGELFF. Full variable domain (outside the CDR3, taken from reference TRBV28 and TRBJ2-2): DVKVTQSSRYLVKRTGEKVFLECVQDMDHENMFWYRQDPGLGLRLIYFSYDVKMKEKGDIPEGYSVSREKKERFSLILESASTNQTSMYLCASSYAGTITRSTGELFFGEGSRLTVL.

This chain joins TRBV5-1 and TRBJ2-7; tentative D call: TRBD2 (5 bases). The CDR3 totals 14 residues. V lost 2 bases and J 7 bases, leaving 16 bases between the germline ends. Germline lookup yields CDR1 SGHRS and CDR2 YFSETQ. This CDR3 is CASSFGGPLGEQYF. The CDR3 region has the DNA TGCGCCAGCAGCTTTGGCGGGCCCCTGGGTGAGCAGTACTTC.

The rearrangement joins TRBV18 to TRBJ2-7; D not certain. CDR3 length: 14 residues. Germline lookup yields CDR1 KGHSH and CDR2 LQKENI. V was pared by 3 bases and J by 0 bases, with 9 bases between. The CDR3 reads CASSPQSSSYEQYF. The CDR3 DNA reads TGTGCCAGCTCACCTCAGTCGAGCTCCTACGAGCAGTACTTC.

This chain uses TRBV2 with TRBJ2-1, with a weak D call TRBD2 (5 bases). The CDR3 has 15 amino acids. In germline, CDR1 is SNHLY, CDR2 FYNNEI. V was cut by 2 bases and J by 0 bases, with 8 bases left in between. The CDR3 reads CASSEPGSSYNEQFF. CDR3 in DNA: TGTGCCAGCAGTGAACCGGGGAGCTCCTACAATGAGCAGTTCTTC.

The chain couples TRBV18 to TRBJ1-6; maybe TRBD1 (5 bases). From germline, CDR1 is KGHSH and CDR2 LQKENI. The CDR3 length is 15 residues. V was cut by 5 bases and J by 13 bases, with 21 bases left in between. The CDR3 region is CASSSAGGSRAPLHF. CDR3 coding DNA: TGTGCCAGCTCAAGTGCTGGGGGATCCCGCGCCCCCCTCCACTTT.

The rearrangement uses TRBV7-9 and TRBJ1-3, with D maybe TRBD1 (6 bases). Trimming took 4 bases from V and 0 from J, leaving 13 bases between them. The CDR3 sequence is 16 residues long. CDR1 SEHNR and CDR2 FQNEAQ come from the germline V gene (reference sequence). The CDR3 here is CASSSQDRYSGNTIYF. The CDR3 DNA sequence: TGTGCCAGCAGCTCCCAGGACAGATACTCTGGAAACACCATATATTTT. The full variable domain, its missing parts supplied by reference TRBV7-9 and TRBJ1-3, is DTGVSQNPRHKITKRGQNVTFRCDPISEHNRLYWYRQTLGQGPEFLTYFQNEAQLEKSRLLSDRFSAERPKGSFSTLEIQRTEQGDSAMYLCASSSQDRYSGNTIYFGEGSWLTVV.